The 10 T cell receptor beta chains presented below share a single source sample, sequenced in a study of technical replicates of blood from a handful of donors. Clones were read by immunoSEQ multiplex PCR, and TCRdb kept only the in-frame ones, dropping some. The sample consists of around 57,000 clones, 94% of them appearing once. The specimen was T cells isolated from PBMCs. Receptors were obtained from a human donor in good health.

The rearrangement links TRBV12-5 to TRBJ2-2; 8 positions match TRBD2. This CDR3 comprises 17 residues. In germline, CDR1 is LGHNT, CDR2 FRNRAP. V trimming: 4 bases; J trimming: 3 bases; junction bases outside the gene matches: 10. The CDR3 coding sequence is TGTGCTAGTGGTTCGGGGGAGCGGGAGTGTGACACCGGGGAGCTGTTTTTT. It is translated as CASGSGERECDTGELFF. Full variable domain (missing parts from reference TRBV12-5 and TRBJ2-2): DARVTQTPRHKVTEMGQEVTMRCQPILGHNTVFWYRQTMMQGLELLAYFRNRAPLDDSGMPKDRFSAEMPDATLATLKIQPSEPRDSAVYFCASGSGERECDTGELFFGEGSRLTVL.

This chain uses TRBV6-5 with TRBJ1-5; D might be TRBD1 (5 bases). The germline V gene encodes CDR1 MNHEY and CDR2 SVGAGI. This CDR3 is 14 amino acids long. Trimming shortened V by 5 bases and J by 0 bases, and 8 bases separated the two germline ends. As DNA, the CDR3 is TGTGCCAGCAGTGGGGGGGGTAGCAATCAGCCCCAGCATTTT. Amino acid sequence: CASSGGGSNQPQHF.

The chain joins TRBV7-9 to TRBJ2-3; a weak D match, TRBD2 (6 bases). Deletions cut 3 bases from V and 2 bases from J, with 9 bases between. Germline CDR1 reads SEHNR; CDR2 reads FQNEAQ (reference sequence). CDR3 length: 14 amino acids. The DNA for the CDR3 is TGTGCCAGCAGCTTCGGGAGTAACACAGATACGCAGTATTTT. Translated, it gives CASSFGSNTDTQYF.

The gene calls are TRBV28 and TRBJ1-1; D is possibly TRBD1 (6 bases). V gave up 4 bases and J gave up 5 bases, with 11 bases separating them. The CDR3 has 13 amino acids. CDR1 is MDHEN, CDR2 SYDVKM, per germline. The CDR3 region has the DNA TGTGCCAGCAGTTGGGACACGCGAACTGAAGCTTTCTTT. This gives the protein CASSWDTRTEAFF.

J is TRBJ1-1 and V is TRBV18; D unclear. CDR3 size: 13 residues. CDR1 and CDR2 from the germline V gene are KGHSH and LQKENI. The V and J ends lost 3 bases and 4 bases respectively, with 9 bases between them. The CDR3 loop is CASSPSPGTEAFF. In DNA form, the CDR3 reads TGTGCCAGCTCACCCTCACCGGGCACTGAAGCTTTCTTT.

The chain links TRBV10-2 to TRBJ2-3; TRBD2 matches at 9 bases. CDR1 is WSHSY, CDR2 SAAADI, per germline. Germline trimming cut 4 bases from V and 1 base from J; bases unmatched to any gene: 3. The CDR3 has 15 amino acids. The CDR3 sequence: CASSGGGRGTDTQYF. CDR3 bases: TGCGCCAGCAGTGGAGGCGGGAGGGGCACAGATACGCAGTATTTT.

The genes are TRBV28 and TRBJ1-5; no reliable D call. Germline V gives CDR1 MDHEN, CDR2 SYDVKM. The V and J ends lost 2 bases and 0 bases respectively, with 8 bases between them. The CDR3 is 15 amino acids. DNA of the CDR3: TGTGCCAGCAGTTTACCGGGGATTAGCAATCAGCCCCAGCATTTT. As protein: CASSLPGISNQPQHF.

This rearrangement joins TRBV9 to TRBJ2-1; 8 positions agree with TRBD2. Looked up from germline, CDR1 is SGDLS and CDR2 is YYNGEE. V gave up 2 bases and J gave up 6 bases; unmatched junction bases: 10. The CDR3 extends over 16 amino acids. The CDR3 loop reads CASSVKAGVFSNEQFF. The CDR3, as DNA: TGTGCCAGCAGCGTTAAAGCGGGAGTCTTTAGCAATGAGCAGTTCTTC.

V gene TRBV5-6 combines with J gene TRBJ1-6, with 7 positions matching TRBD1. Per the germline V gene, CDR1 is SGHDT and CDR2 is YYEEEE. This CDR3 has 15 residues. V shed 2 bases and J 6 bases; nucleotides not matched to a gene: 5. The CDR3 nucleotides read TGTGCCAGCAGCTTAAAGGACAGGATTAATTCACCCCTCCACTTT. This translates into CASSLKDRINSPLHF.

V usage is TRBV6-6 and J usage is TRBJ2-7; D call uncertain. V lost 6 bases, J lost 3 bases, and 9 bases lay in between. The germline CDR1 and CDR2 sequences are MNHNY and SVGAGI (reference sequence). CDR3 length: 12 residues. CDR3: CASRGSIYEQYF. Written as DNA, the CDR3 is TGTGCCAGCAGGGGTAGCATCTACGAGCAGTACTTC.